This passage covers 14 T cell receptor beta chains from one sample sequenced in a study of T cells after yellow fever vaccination. MiXCR, applied by TCRdb to the 5' RACE reads, yields one record per CDR3 protein. The sample includes some 670,000 distinct CDR3 sequences, roughly an eighth of them seen just once. The sequenced sample was PBMCs, obtained on the day of the yellow fever booster vaccination. The receptor source for this set is a man aged 25-45 years who received the YFV17D yellow fever vaccine.

CDR3 DNA: TGCGCCAGCAGCCAAGATTGGGGGGGCGAAGGGCCCCAGCATTTT. Translating it yields CASSQDWGGEGPQHF. The V and J genes are TRBV4-3 and TRBJ1-5; TRBD1 might be the D (6 bases). The V and J ends lost 0 bases and 9 bases respectively, with 15 bases between them. Germline CDR1 and CDR2: LGHNA and YSLEER. There are 15 residues in the CDR3.

V gene TRBV7-9 combines with J gene TRBJ2-7; TRBD1 agrees at 9 bases. Germline V CDR1 and CDR2: SEHNR, FQNEAQ (reference sequence). CDR3 length: 15 amino acids. V lost 5 bases, J lost 0 bases, and 5 bases stayed unmatched. CDR3 nucleotides: TGTGCCAGCAGCACTTACAGGGGGCACTCCTACGAGCAGTACTTC. Its translation is CASSTYRGHSYEQYF.

This clonotype was detected a few times. The chain uses TRBV19 and TRBJ2-5, with 9 bases aligning to TRBD2. The V gene end was trimmed by 5 bases and the J gene end by 2 bases; junction bases not matched to a gene: 6. CDR1 is LNHDA and CDR2 is SQIVND in the germline V gene (reference sequence). CDR3 size: 15 residues. The CDR3 bases are TGTGCCAGTAGTTTTAGCGGGGGAAAGCAAGAGACCCAGTACTTC. Translation gives CASSFSGGKQETQYF.

This clonotype was observed at least ten times. DNA of the CDR3: TGTGCCAGCAGCCCGACAGGGGGAGGGATCTCCTACGAGCAGTACTTC. Its translation is CASSPTGGGISYEQYF. V and J are TRBV9 and TRBJ2-7; TRBD1 matches 9 bases. Germline CDR1 reads SGDLS; CDR2 reads YYNGEE. The junction had 8 bases not matched to a gene; V was cut back by 4 bases and J by 0 bases. The CDR3 has 16 residues.

This clonotype was observed a few times. V gene TRBV19 combines with J gene TRBJ2-1; D is ambiguous. Trimming removed 3 bases from V and 2 bases from J, with 8 bases in between. The CDR3 contains 14 residues. Germline lookup yields CDR1 LNHDA and CDR2 SQIVND (reference sequence). The CDR3 region is CASSIQVTYNEQFF. CDR3 nucleotide sequence: TGTGCCAGTAGTATCCAGGTAACCTACAATGAGCAGTTCTTC. Using reference TRBV19 and TRBJ2-1 for the parts outside the CDR3, the full variable domain is DGGITQSPKYLFRKEGQNVTLSCEQNLNHDAMYWYRQDPGQGLRLIYYSQIVNDFQKGDIAEGYSVSREKKESFPLTVTSAQKNPTAFYLCASSIQVTYNEQFFGPGTRLTVL.

V gene TRBV19 combines with J gene TRBJ2-7; D gene ambiguous. The CDR3 is made up of 14 amino acids. V lost 10 bases and J lost 0, with 16 bases in between. The germline gives CDR1 LNHDA, CDR2 SQIVND (reference sequence). The CDR3 sequence is CATQYSVSSYEQYF. The CDR3 bases are TGTGCCACCCAATACAGCGTTAGCTCCTACGAGCAGTACTTC.

The rearrangement links TRBV11-3 to TRBJ2-3, with 9 nucleotides matching TRBD2. Trimming cost V 5 bases and J 6 bases; bases outside gene matches: 12. Germline loops: CDR1 SGHNT, CDR2 YENEEA. This CDR3 comprises 16 residues. The CDR3 coding sequence is TGTGCCAGCAGCACCACTTTTAGCGGGAGTCCGGATACGCAGTATTTT. This codes for CASSTTFSGSPDTQYF.

This clonotype appeared a few times. J is TRBJ2-2 and V is TRBV20-1; 12 bases are shared with TRBD2. This CDR3 comprises 15 residues. Looked up from germline, CDR1 is DFQATT and CDR2 is SNEGSKA (reference sequence). With 4 bases clipped from V and 6 bases from J, the junction kept 6 bases outside the gene matches. CDR3 DNA: TGCAGTGCTACACCCGGGACTAGCGGGCCCGGGGAGCTGTTTTTT. As protein: CSATPGTSGPGELFF.

The chain has TRBV7-2 and TRBJ2-1, with 9 nucleotides matching TRBD1. The CDR3 has 16 residues. The ends lost 5 bases at V and 3 bases at J; junction bases unmatched: 8. The germline V gene encodes CDR1 SGHTA and CDR2 FQGNSA. The CDR3 is CASSRTQGAGYNEQFF. CDR3 coding DNA: TGTGCCAGCAGCCGAACACAGGGGGCGGGCTACAATGAGCAGTTCTTC.

This clonotype has more than one count but fewer than ten. The rearrangement uses TRBV11-1 and TRBJ2-4; tentative D call: TRBD1 (6 bases). Germline assignment: CDR1 SGHAT and CDR2 FQDESV (reference sequence). The length of the CDR3 is 18 residues. Trimming pared 3 bases from V and 2 bases from J, leaving 20 bases between. The CDR3, as DNA: TGTGCCAGCAGCTTTGAGGAGACAGGACCTTTAACCAAAAACATTCAGTACTTC. Translation: CASSFEETGPLTKNIQYF. Drawing the rest from reference TRBV11-1 and TRBJ2-4, the complete variable domain is EAEVAQSPRYKITEKSQAVAFWCDPISGHATLYWYRQILGQGPELLVQFQDESVVDDSQLPKDRFSAERLKGVDSTLKIQPAELGDSAMYLCASSFEETGPLTKNIQYFGAGTRLSVL.

V and J are TRBV7-9 and TRBJ1-1; unclear D gene. Germline CDR1 reads SEHNR; CDR2 reads FQNEAQ (reference sequence). V was shortened by 8 bases and J by 4 bases, with 11 bases between the two germline ends. The CDR3 runs to 12 residues. The CDR3, as DNA: TGTGCCAGCGTGCCGCATGGCACTGAAGCTTTCTTT. Amino acids: CASVPHGTEAFF. The whole variable domain, remainder taken from reference TRBV7-9 and TRBJ1-1, is DTGVSQNPRHKITKRGQNVTFRCDPISEHNRLYWYRQTLGQGPEFLTYFQNEAQLEKSRLLSDRFSAERPKGSFSTLEIQRTEQGDSAMYLCASVPHGTEAFFGQGTRLTVV.

This clonotype was observed at least ten times. The chain uses TRBV11-2 and TRBJ1-2, with a weak D call TRBD1 (5 bases). Germline V CDR1 and CDR2: SGHAT, FQNNGV. The CDR3 runs 14 residues. V was shortened by 0 bases and J by 8 bases, with 13 bases between the two germline ends. This CDR3 reads CASSLDLRGVGYTF. As DNA, the CDR3 is TGTGCCAGCAGCTTAGATCTTCGAGGGGTCGGCTACACCTTC.

V usage is TRBV20-1 and J usage is TRBJ2-1; 16 bases match TRBD2. CDR3 length: 20 residues. The V gene end was trimmed by 1 base and the J gene end by 7 bases; junction bases not matched to a gene: 16. Germline CDR1 reads DFQATT; CDR2 reads SNEGSKA (reference sequence). Written as DNA, the CDR3 is TGCAGTGCTAGAGGGGGGACACCCGGGACTAGCGGGAGGGCCAGGAATGAGCAGTTCTTC. Residues: CSARGGTPGTSGRARNEQFF.

This chain uses TRBV20-1 with TRBJ1-1; no reliable D call. V shed 7 bases and J shed 5 bases, with 14 bases lying between them. Germline V gene lookup returns CDR1 DFQATT and CDR2 SNEGSKA (reference sequence). The CDR3 totals 12 residues. CDR3 amino acids: CSVVGMGTEAFF. The CDR3 DNA follows: TGCAGTGTTGTGGGTATGGGGACTGAAGCTTTCTTT.